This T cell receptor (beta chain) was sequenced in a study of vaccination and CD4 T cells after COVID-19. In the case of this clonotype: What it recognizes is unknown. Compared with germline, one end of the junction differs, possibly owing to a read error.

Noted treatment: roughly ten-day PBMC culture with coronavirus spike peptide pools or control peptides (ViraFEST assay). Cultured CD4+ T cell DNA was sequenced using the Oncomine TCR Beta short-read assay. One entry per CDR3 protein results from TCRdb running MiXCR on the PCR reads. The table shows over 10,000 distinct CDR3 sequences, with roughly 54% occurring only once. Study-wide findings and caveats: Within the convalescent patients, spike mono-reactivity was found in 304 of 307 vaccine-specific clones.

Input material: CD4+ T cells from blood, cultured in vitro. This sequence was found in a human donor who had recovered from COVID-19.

The CDR3: CASSLVAGGLAGAGF. DNA for the CDR3: TGTGCCAGCAGCTTAGTTGCGGGGGGACTAGCGGGAGCAGGCTTC. The chain links TRBV7-2 to TRBJ2-7; 14 nucleotides align to TRBD2. Germline V lookup: CDR1 SGHTA, CDR2 FQGNSA. The CDR3 is made up of 15 amino acids.